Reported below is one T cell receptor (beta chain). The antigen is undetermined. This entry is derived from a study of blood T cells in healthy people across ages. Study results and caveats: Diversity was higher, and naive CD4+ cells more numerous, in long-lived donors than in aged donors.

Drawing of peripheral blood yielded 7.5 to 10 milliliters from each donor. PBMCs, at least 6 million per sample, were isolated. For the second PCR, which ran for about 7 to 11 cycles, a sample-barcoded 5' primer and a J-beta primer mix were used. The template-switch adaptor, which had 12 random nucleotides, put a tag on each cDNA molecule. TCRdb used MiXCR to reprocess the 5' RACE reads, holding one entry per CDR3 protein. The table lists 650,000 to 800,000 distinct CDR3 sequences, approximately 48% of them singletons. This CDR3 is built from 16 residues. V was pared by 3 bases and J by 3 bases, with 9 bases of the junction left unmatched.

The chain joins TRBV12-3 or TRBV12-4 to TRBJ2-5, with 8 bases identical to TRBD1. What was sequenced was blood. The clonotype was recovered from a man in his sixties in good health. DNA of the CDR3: TGTGCCAGCAGTTTCGTTATCATGGGACAGGAAGAGACCCAGTACTTC. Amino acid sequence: CASSFVIMGQEETQYF.